The rows below give T cell receptor beta chains drawn from one sample of a study of T cell responses to AZD1222 COVID-19 vaccine. Clones were sequenced by immunoSEQ multiplex PCR, and TCRdb holds only the in-frame ones, with some missing. The sample comprises under 150,000 clones, 80% to 95% of which are singletons, and more than 5% rests with the top ten. This material consisted of peripheral blood, taken on day 0 of AZD1222 vaccination. These receptors were obtained from an adult in good health. The CDR3 runs from the conserved cysteine through the conserved F or W. The D gene is left open where the match is weak. Not all rows give a size; the values are once, few, many and, for expanded clones, a class.

TRBV4-1	.	TRBD1	TRBJ1-2	TGCGCCAGCAGCCAAGTTGCTACAGGGGAGGGTTTGCATGGCTACACCTTC	CASSQVATGEGLHGYTF
TRBV7-9	.	.	TRBJ1-3	TGTGCCAGCAGCCAGAGGGACCTTAGAGACACCATATATTTT	CASSQRDLRDTIYF
TRBV23-1	.	TRBD1	TRBJ2-1	TGCGCCAGCAGTCAATATAAGGGACAGGGGGAGTTCTTC	CASSQYKGQGEFF
TRBV4-2	.	.	TRBJ1-5	TGTGCCAGCAGCCAAGATTCCCTGAGCAATCAGCCCCAGCATTTT	CASSQDSLSNQPQHF
TRBV4-1	.	.	TRBJ2-1	TGCGCCAGCAGCCAATCACAGGCTCTCGGGAATGAGCAGTTCTTC	CASSQSQALGNEQFF
TRBV5-1	.	.	TRBJ2-2	TGCGCCAGACCCGAAGGGACACTGAACACCGGGGAGCTGTTTTTT	CARPEGTLNTGELFF
TRBV5-1	.	.	TRBJ2-2	TGCGCCAGCAGCCTAGACAGCCTTAACACCGGGGAGCTGTTTTTT	CASSLDSLNTGELFF
TRBV6-6	.	TRBD2	TRBJ2-5	TGTGCCAGCAGCCTCCTAGCGGGACAAGAGACCCAGTACTTC	CASSLLAGQETQYF
TRBV15	.	.	TRBJ2-3	TGTGCCACCAGCAGAGATCCGCCCGGTTCAGCGAGCCTGGATACGCAGTATTTT	CATSRDPPGSASLDTQYF
TRBV6-2/TRBV6-3	few	.	TRBJ1-3	TGTGCCAGCAGTCCATACAGACTCCGAAACACCATATATTTT	CASSPYRLRNTIYF
TRBV28	.	.	TRBJ1-4	TGTGCCAGCAGACAACAGGGTGGAAAACTGTTTTTT	CASRQQGGKLFF
TRBV10-1	.	TRBD2	TRBJ2-3	TGCGCCAGCAGTGAGTCAGGACTAGCGGGTCTCACAGATACGCAGTATTTT	CASSESGLAGLTDTQYF
TRBV5-6	.	.	TRBJ1-1	TGTGCCAGCAGCTTGTTAAAACGGGATAACACTGAAGCTTTCTTT	CASSLLKRDNTEAFF
TRBV4-1	.	.	TRBJ1-3	TGCGCCAGCAGCCAAGTTCAAGGTAGCTCTGGAAACACCATATATTTT	CASSQVQGSSGNTIYF
TRBV19	.	TRBD1	TRBJ1-1	TGTGCCAGTAGTCCATCCCGGGACAGGGGAGTTGTTGCTTTCTTT	CASSPSRDRGVVAFF
TRBV5-1	.	TRBD1	TRBJ1-6	TGCGCCAGCAGCTTGGCCTGGGACAGGGTTTCACCCCTCCACTTT	CASSLAWDRVSPLHF